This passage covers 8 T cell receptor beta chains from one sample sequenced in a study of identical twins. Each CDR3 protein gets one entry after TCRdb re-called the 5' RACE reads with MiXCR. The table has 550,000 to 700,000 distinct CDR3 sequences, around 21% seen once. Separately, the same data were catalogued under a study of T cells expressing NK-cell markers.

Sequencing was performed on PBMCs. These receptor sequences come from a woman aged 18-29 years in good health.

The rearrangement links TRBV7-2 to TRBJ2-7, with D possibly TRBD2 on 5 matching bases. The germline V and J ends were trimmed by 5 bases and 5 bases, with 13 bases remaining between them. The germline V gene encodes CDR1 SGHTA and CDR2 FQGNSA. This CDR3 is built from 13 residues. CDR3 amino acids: CASSLELVNEQYF. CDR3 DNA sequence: TGTGCCAGCAGCCTGGAACTAGTCAACGAGCAGTACTTC.

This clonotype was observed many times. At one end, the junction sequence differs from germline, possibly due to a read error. This CDR3 is CASSEYPGASVF. Here the CDR3 DNA reads TGTGCCAGCAGTGAATACCCGGGGGCTTCGGTCTTC. V gene TRBV2 combines with J gene TRBJ2-1; the D call may be TRBD1 or TRBD2 (6 bases each). This CDR3 region has 12 residues. Germline assignment: CDR1 SNHLY and CDR2 FYNNEI.

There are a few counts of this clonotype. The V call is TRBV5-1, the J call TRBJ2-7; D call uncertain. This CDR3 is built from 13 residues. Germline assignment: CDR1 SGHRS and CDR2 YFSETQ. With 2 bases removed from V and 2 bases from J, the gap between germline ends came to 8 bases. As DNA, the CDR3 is TGCGCCAGCAGCTTACCCAGAACCTACGAGCAGTACTTC. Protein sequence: CASSLPRTYEQYF.

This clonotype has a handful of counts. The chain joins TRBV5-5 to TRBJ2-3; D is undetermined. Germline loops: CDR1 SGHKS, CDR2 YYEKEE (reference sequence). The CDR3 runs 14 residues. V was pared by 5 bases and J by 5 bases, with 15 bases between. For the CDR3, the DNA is TGTGCCAGCAGAGGTTTGGAGCGTCTAGATACGCAGTATTTT. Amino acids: CASRGLERLDTQYF.

DNA for the CDR3: TGCAGCTCGTCGAATACTGAAGCTTTCTTT. Its translation: CSSSNTEAFF. The chain has TRBV29-1 and TRBJ1-1; D unclear. The CDR3 is made up of 10 amino acids. V lost 8 bases, J lost 5 bases, and 9 bases lay in between. CDR1 and CDR2 (germline): SQVTM, ANQGSEA. The complete variable domain, with remaining parts taken from reference TRBV29-1 and TRBJ1-1, reads SAVISQKPSRDICQRGTSLTIQCQVDSQVTMMFWYRQQPGQSLTLIATANQGSEATYESGFVIDKFPISRPNLTFSTLTVSNMSPEDSSIYLCSSSNTEAFFGQGTRLTVV.

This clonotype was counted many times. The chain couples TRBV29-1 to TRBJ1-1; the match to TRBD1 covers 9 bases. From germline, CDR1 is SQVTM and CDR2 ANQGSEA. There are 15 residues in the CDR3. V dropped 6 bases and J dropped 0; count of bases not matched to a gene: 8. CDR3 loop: CSVAGTGRMNTEAFF. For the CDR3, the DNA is TGCAGCGTGGCCGGGACAGGGAGAATGAACACTGAAGCTTTCTTT.

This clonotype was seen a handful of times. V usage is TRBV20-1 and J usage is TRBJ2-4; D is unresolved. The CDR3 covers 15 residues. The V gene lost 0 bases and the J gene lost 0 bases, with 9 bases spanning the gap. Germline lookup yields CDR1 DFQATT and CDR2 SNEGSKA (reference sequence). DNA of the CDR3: TGCAGTGCTAGAGATCACCGACTAGCCAAAAACATTCAGTACTTC. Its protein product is CSARDHRLAKNIQYF.

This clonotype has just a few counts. CDR3 sequence reads: CATSPTRGTEQFF. The CDR3 coding sequence is TGTGCCACCAGCCCTACTAGAGGCACTGAGCAGTTCTTC. The gene calls are TRBV15 and TRBJ2-1; D perhaps matches TRBD2 (5 bases). Trimming shortened V by 5 bases and J by 9 bases, and 14 bases separated the two germline ends. This CDR3 comprises 13 residues. Germline V gene sequence: CDR1 LNHNV, CDR2 YYDKDF (reference sequence).